Detailed here is one T cell receptor beta chain. Antigen specificity is unknown. J gave up 2 bases and V 7 bases, and 8 bases lay outside the gene matches. Looked up from germline, CDR1 is MNHEY and CDR2 is SVGEGT. This CDR3 region has 15 residues. Only in-frame clones appear in the TCRdb table, and some are missing; sequencing was by immunoSEQ multiplex PCR. The repertoire holds approximately 150,000 clones, with roughly 87% as singletons. The data are from a study of T cell responses to AZD1222 COVID-19 vaccine. Study-wide results and limits: Females outnumbered males among donors, who were mostly white British; clonal diversity was possibly underestimated. Receipt of two AZD1222 doses was followed by a rise in Spike-specific TCR breadth and depth. Seropositive AZD1222 recipients at baseline numbered only five or six. Vaccine-associated CD4 TCRs spanned spike, dominant at 160-218 and 743-854.

The rearrangement joins TRBV6-2 or TRBV6-3 to TRBJ2-7, with 10 bases identical to TRBD2. The sample in question was peripheral blood, obtained 28 days after the second AZD1222 dose. The TCR sequence derives from an adult who received the AZD1222 COVID-19 vaccine. The CDR3, as DNA: TGTGCCAGCAACCCCAGCGGGACTAGCGCCTACGAGCAGTACTTC. This sequence encodes CASNPSGTSAYEQYF.